This passage covers 32 T cell receptor beta chains from one sample sequenced in a study of a mutant IDH1 vaccine in newly diagnosed glioma (dated by TCRdb to the early 2020s). The sample's time point label, in plain terms: week 35, safety follow-up. Each vaccine dose was 300 ug of a 20-mer mutant IDH1 peptide in Montanide, given subcutaneously with topical imiquimod. The method was the immunoSEQ multiplex PCR assay. TCRdb took over this immuneACCESS table, retaining in-frame rearrangements with V and J assigned. Such tables are incomplete; in checked studies, under half of the missing clones stem from an unresolved V gene, and the remainder is unexplained. The sample table lists about 30,000 clones, around 82% of them with a count of one. The ten biggest clones cover about 11% of the sample. The antigens these receptors bind are not known. Sequencing used PBMCs, obtained from a glioma patient whose treatment included an IDH1 peptide vaccine. The receptors originated from a woman in her 40s with glioma.

The V call is TRBV9, the J call TRBJ2-5, with 10 bases that match TRBD2. CDR1 SGDLS and CDR2 YYNGEE come from the germline V gene. The CDR3 is made up of 17 amino acids. Trimming cost V 0 bases and J 5 bases; bases outside gene matches: 10. The CDR3 spells CASSVGGSGGPEETQYF. The CDR3 coding sequence is TGTGCCAGCAGCGTAGGGGGTAGCGGGGGGCCAGAGGAGACCCAGTACTTC.

V gene TRBV29-1 combines with J gene TRBJ2-7; D is ambiguous. V gave up 2 bases and J gave up 1 base, with 12 bases separating them. The CDR3 length is 14 residues. CDR1 is SQVTM and CDR2 is ANQGSEA in the germline V gene. The CDR3 region is CSVERFGSSYEQYF. CDR3 DNA sequence: TGCAGCGTTGAACGGTTCGGATCATCCTACGAGCAGTACTTC.

This clone has just a few counts. This rearrangement joins TRBV7-9 to TRBJ1-2; 8 bases map to TRBD1. The CDR3 has 14 amino acids. Trimming at V came to 3 bases and at J to 6 bases, leaving 6 bases not matched to a gene. In germline, CDR1 is SEHNR, CDR2 FQNEAQ (reference sequence). For the CDR3, the DNA is TGTGCCAGCAGCTTGAACAGGGGGATGAATGGCTACACCTTC. It specifies CASSLNRGMNGYTF.

V usage is TRBV4-1 and J usage is TRBJ1-2; tentative D call: TRBD1 (5 bases). From germline, CDR1 is MGHRA and CDR2 YSYEKL. CDR3 length equals 16 residues. V shed 0 bases and J shed 3 bases, with 14 bases lying between them. The CDR3 protein is CASSQEGVGKYYGYTF. CDR3 DNA sequence: TGCGCCAGCAGCCAAGAGGGGGTCGGCAAGTACTATGGCTACACCTTC.

This clone occurred once. This CDR3 reads CASSRARGTEAFF. The CDR3 bases are TGTGCCAGCAGCAGGGCGCGAGGCACTGAAGCTTTCTTT. The chain carries TRBV27 and TRBJ1-1; D may be TRBD1 (5 bases). V lost 6 bases and J lost 4, with 12 bases in between. CDR1 is MNHEY, CDR2 SMNVEV, per germline (reference sequence). CDR3 length: 13 amino acids.

This clone showed up just once. This chain links TRBV7-8 with TRBJ1-2; maybe TRBD1 (5 bases). Trimming took off 3 bases at V and 4 bases at J, with 9 bases between the two ends. Germline V gene data show CDR1 as SGHVS and CDR2 as FQNEAQ. This CDR3 spans 13 amino acids. The CDR3 DNA follows: TGTGCCAGCAGCTTTCAGGGCCTCTATGGCTACACCTTC. This sequence encodes CASSFQGLYGYTF.

The genes are TRBV14 and TRBJ2-5; weak D call: TRBD1 (6 bases). Per the germline V gene, CDR1 is SGHDN and CDR2 is FVKESK. There are 15 residues in the CDR3. Trimming removed 2 bases at V and 1 base at J, with 11 bases between. CDR3 region: CASSQQQGPQETQYF. The CDR3 nucleotides are TGTGCCAGCAGCCAACAACAGGGACCCCAAGAGACCCAGTACTTC.

The chain employs TRBV5-4 and TRBJ1-6, with 9 bases matching TRBD1. Trimming took 4 bases from V and 6 from J; bases not matched to a gene: 5. Germline V gene sequence: CDR1 SGHNT, CDR2 YYREEE (reference sequence). CDR3 length equals 15 residues. The CDR3 DNA is TGTGCCAGCAGCGAGGGACAGGGACGTAATTCACCCCTCCACTTT. Amino acids: CASSEGQGRNSPLHF.

DNA of the CDR3: TGCGCCAGCAGTGAGGCTAGCGGGGGGGCCAACAATGAGCAGTTCTTC. Amino acids: CASSEASGGANNEQFF. This chain joins TRBV10-2 and TRBJ2-1; 12 nucleotides agree with TRBD2. CDR1 and CDR2 from the germline V gene are WSHSY and SAAADI. Trimming took 2 bases from V and 5 from J; bases not matched to a gene: 4. This CDR3 contains 16 residues.

This clone has more than one count but fewer than ten. This chain uses TRBV30 with TRBJ1-1; 9 bases fit TRBD1. Trimming cost V 1 base and J 13 bases; bases outside gene matches: 4. Germline CDR1 is GTSNPN and CDR2 is SVGIG (reference sequence). This CDR3 is 11 amino acids long. CDR3 in DNA: TGTGCCTGGAGTGACAGGGGGCGGTATTTCTTT. This encodes CAWSDRGRYFF. Supplemented by reference TRBV30 and TRBJ1-1, the full variable domain reads SQTIHQWPATLVQPVGSPLSLECTVEGTSNPNLYWYRQAAGRGLQLLFYSVGIGQISSEVPQNLSASRPQDRQFILSSKKLLLSDSGFYLCAWSDRGRYFFGQGTRLTVV.

V is TRBV30 and J is TRBJ1-1; D possibly corresponds to TRBD1 (5 bases). The germline CDR1 and CDR2 sequences are GTSNPN and SVGIG (reference sequence). The CDR3 loop spans 14 amino acids. V was trimmed by 0 bases and J by 6 bases, leaving 14 bases between them. The CDR3 loop reads CAWSVDSSRAEAFF. CDR3 sequence (DNA): TGTGCCTGGAGTGTAGACAGTTCTAGGGCTGAAGCTTTCTTT.

This clone was counted a few times. The genes are TRBV6-1 and TRBJ1-2; 8 bases map to TRBD1. The CDR3 has 15 residues. Looked up from germline, CDR1 is MNHNS and CDR2 is SASEGT. Trimming took 8 bases from V and 2 from J; bases not matched to a gene: 10. The CDR3 is CASVKVRQGNYGYTF. Written as DNA, the CDR3 is TGTGCCAGCGTGAAAGTTAGACAGGGGAACTATGGCTACACCTTC.

This clone was counted a single time. The chain is built from TRBV6-1 and TRBJ1-5, with a weak D call TRBD1 (6 bases). V lost 3 bases, J lost 0 bases, and 15 bases lay in between. This CDR3 region has 17 residues. Germline CDR1 is MNHNS and CDR2 is SASEGT. DNA of the CDR3: TGTGCCAGCAGTGACGCCGGGACGGGGGCTAGCAATCAGCCCCAGCATTTT. Translation: CASSDAGTGASNQPQHF.

The genes are TRBV2 and TRBJ1-4; D remains ambiguous. The CDR3 runs 13 residues. V was shortened by 2 bases and J by 8 bases, with 9 bases between the two germline ends. The germline V gene encodes CDR1 SNHLY and CDR2 FYNNEI. DNA for the CDR3: TGTGCCAGCAGTGAAAATCGACAAGAAAAACTGTTTTTT. Amino acid sequence: CASSENRQEKLFF. Full variable domain (rest looked up from reference TRBV2 and TRBJ1-4): EPEVTQTPSHQVTQMGQEVILRCVPISNHLYFYWYRQILGQKVEFLVSFYNNEISEKSEIFDDQFSVERPDGSNFTLKIRSTKLEDSAMYFCASSENRQEKLFFGSGTQLSVL.

The gene calls are TRBV29-1 and TRBJ1-1, with 7 positions matching TRBD1. Germline CDR1 is SQVTM and CDR2 is ANQGSEA. The CDR3 spans 12 residues. J lost 1 base, V lost 6 bases, and 2 bases had no gene match. CDR3: CSVWTGNTEAFF. CDR3 DNA: TGCAGCGTCTGGACAGGGAACACTGAAGCTTTCTTT.

The genes are TRBV7-9 and TRBJ2-2; D is unresolved. Per the germline V gene, CDR1 is SEHNR and CDR2 is FQNEAQ (reference sequence). This CDR3 is 10 amino acids long. V was cut by 4 bases and J by 8 bases, with 2 bases left in between. The CDR3 DNA sequence: TGTGCCAGCAGCTATGGGGAGCTGTTTTTT. Its protein is CASSYGELFF.

This clone was seen a handful of times. The V gene is TRBV7-2, the J gene TRBJ1-2, with D possibly being TRBD1 (5 bases). The length of the CDR3 is 14 residues. Germline CDR1 SGHTA, CDR2 FQGNSA. Trimming cost V 5 bases and J 8 bases, with 18 bases left between them. In DNA, the CDR3 is TGTGCCAGCAGCCAACAACAGGCGCTGGGCGGCTACACCTTC. This gives the protein CASSQQQALGGYTF.

The chain combines TRBV29-1 with TRBJ2-2, with a possible D match to TRBD1 (5 bases). This CDR3 is built from 14 residues. V was clipped by 6 bases and J by 0 bases, with 11 bases between them. Per the germline V gene, CDR1 is SQVTM and CDR2 is ANQGSEA. CDR3 protein: CSVRTPPNTGELFF. In DNA, the CDR3 is TGCAGCGTCAGGACACCACCGAACACCGGGGAGCTGTTTTTT.

The chain uses TRBV5-4 and TRBJ2-3, with TRBD2 identical over 12 bases. CDR3 length equals 17 residues. The germline CDR1 and CDR2 sequences are SGHNT and YYREEE (reference sequence). The junction had 9 bases not matched to a gene; V was cut back by 2 bases and J by 5 bases. The CDR3 DNA is TGTGCCAGCAGCTTCAAGCCCCTAGCGGGGGGGCGAGATACGCAGTATTTT. It specifies CASSFKPLAGGRDTQYF.

The chain recombines TRBV11-2 with TRBJ2-2; no reliable D call. Per the germline V gene, CDR1 is SGHAT and CDR2 is FQNNGV. This CDR3 comprises 11 residues. Trimming shortened V by 3 bases and J by 6 bases, and 2 bases separated the two germline ends. The CDR3 spells CASSLAGELFF. In DNA, the CDR3 is TGTGCCAGCAGCTTGGCCGGGGAGCTGTTTTTT.

This sequence joins TRBV9 and TRBJ2-5, with 7 positions matching TRBD2. Germline CDR1 reads SGDLS; CDR2 reads YYNGEE. The CDR3 contains 19 residues. Germline trimming cut 0 bases from V and 5 bases from J; bases unmatched to any gene: 19. Here the CDR3 reads CASSVGKWGGGSTRETQYF. The CDR3 DNA follows: TGTGCCAGCAGCGTAGGGAAGTGGGGCGGGGGTTCAACGAGGGAGACCCAGTACTTC.

A few counts support this clone. CDR3 in amino acids: CASSPTSGGENEQFF. CDR3 sequence (DNA): TGCGCCAGCAGCCCGACTAGCGGGGGGGAAAATGAGCAGTTCTTC. This chain joins TRBV5-1 and TRBJ2-1, with TRBD2 matching over 14 bases. Germline CDR1 SGHRS, CDR2 YFSETQ. This CDR3 is built from 15 residues. V was clipped by 4 bases and J by 7 bases; unmatched bases: 4.

For this clone: A read error may produce the germline difference seen at one junction end. The CDR3, as DNA: TGTGCTAGCAGCTCCCGGGACGTAAGTAATGGCTACACCTTC. It translates to CASSSRDVSNGYTF. The chain joins TRBV7-7 to TRBJ1-2; D might be TRBD1 (5 bases). CDR1 and CDR2 (germline): SSHAT, FNYEAQ (reference sequence). CDR3 length: 14 amino acids. Complete variable domain (other parts from reference TRBV7-7 and TRBJ1-2): GAGVSQSPRYKVTKRGQDVTLRCDPISSHATLYWYQQALGQGPEFLTYFNYEAQPDKSGLPSDRFSAERPEGSISTLTIQRTEQRDSAMYRCASSSRDVSNGYTFGSGTRLTVV.

The J gene is TRBJ1-4, the V gene TRBV5-4; TRBD1 agrees at 9 bases. The CDR3 is made up of 18 amino acids. Germline V gene sequence: CDR1 SGHNT, CDR2 YYREEE (reference sequence). Trimming took 4 bases from V and 0 from J; bases not matched to a gene: 10. The CDR3 DNA is TGTGCCAGCAGCCCGGGGACAGGGCGGGGTTCAACTAATGAAAAACTGTTTTTT. Protein sequence: CASSPGTGRGSTNEKLFF.

The chain couples TRBV2 to TRBJ2-1; 9 bases fit TRBD1. Germline V gene data show CDR1 as SNHLY and CDR2 as FYNNEI. Unmatched junction bases numbered 9, after V lost 5 bases and J lost 7 bases. CDR3 length: 15 residues. CDR3 sequence (DNA): TGTGCCAGCAGTCACGACAGGGGGAGAGAGAATGAGCAGTTCTTC. It encodes CASSHDRGRENEQFF. The whole variable domain, remainder taken from reference TRBV2 and TRBJ2-1, is EPEVTQTPSHQVTQMGQEVILRCVPISNHLYFYWYRQILGQKVEFLVSFYNNEISEKSEIFDDQFSVERPDGSNFTLKIRSTKLEDSAMYFCASSHDRGRENEQFFGPGTRLTVL.

This rearrangement joins TRBV7-8 to TRBJ1-4; unclear D gene. V was cut by 0 bases and J by 8 bases, with 13 bases left in between. Germline values: CDR1 SGHVS, CDR2 FQNEAQ. This CDR3 region has 15 residues. The CDR3 DNA reads TGTGCCAGCAGCTTAGCCGGTTCCGTCTCCGAAAAACTGTTTTTT. Its translation is CASSLAGSVSEKLFF.

The gene calls are TRBV10-3 and TRBJ2-7, with 8 bases identical to TRBD1. V lost 4 bases, J lost 2 bases, and 13 bases stayed unmatched. The CDR3 sequence is 17 residues long. The V gene's germline CDR1 is ENHRY and CDR2 SYGVKD. CDR3 nucleotides: TGTGCCATCAGTGGGCCGAAGTCGGACAGGGCGACCTACGAGCAGTACTTC. It codes for CAISGPKSDRATYEQYF.

The chain carries TRBV6-5 and TRBJ2-3, with D tentatively TRBD1 (6 bases). The V gene lost 6 bases and the J gene lost 0 bases, with 7 bases spanning the gap. Germline assignment: CDR1 MNHEY and CDR2 SVGAGI. The CDR3 consists of 13 residues. CDR3 residues: CASRTGSTDTQYF. DNA of the CDR3: TGTGCCAGCAGGACAGGTAGCACAGATACGCAGTATTTT.

There are a few counts of this clone. The chain is built from TRBV14 and TRBJ2-3, with 8 nucleotides matching TRBD1. J gave up 3 bases and V 1 base, and 12 bases lay outside the gene matches. The CDR3 extends over 18 amino acids. Germline V lookup: CDR1 SGHDN, CDR2 FVKESK. CDR3 in DNA: TGTGCCAGCAGCCAAGCTCGGACAGGGAGTTGGTGGACAGATACGCAGTATTTT. The encoded protein is CASSQARTGSWWTDTQYF.

The chain combines TRBV5-4 with TRBJ2-5, with D perhaps matching TRBD1 or TRBD2 (5 bases each). Germline lookup yields CDR1 SGHNT and CDR2 YYREEE (reference sequence). This CDR3 comprises 16 residues. V was trimmed by 4 bases and J by 1 base, leaving 17 bases between them. CDR3 amino acids: CASSIAGGRVQETQYF. The CDR3 DNA is TGTGCCAGCAGCATTGCGGGTGGCAGGGTCCAAGAGACCCAGTACTTC.

J is TRBJ1-1 and V is TRBV9; perhaps TRBD1 as D (5 bases). The CDR3 totals 15 residues. Trimming left V 3 bases short and J 1 base short, with 13 bases between. Germline V CDR1 and CDR2: SGDLS, YYNGEE. The CDR3 loop reads CASSGHDTGNTEAFF. The CDR3 DNA follows: TGTGCCAGCAGCGGCCACGACACAGGGAACACTGAAGCTTTCTTT. Drawing the rest from reference TRBV9 and TRBJ1-1, the complete variable domain is DSGVTQTPKHLITATGQRVTLRCSPRSGDLSVYWYQQSLDQGLQFLIQYYNGEERAKGNILERFSAQQFPDLHSELNLSSLELGDSALYFCASSGHDTGNTEAFFGQGTRLTVV.

CDR3 protein: CASSLAGGRKAFF. The CDR3 bases are TGTGCCAGCAGCTTGGCCGGGGGGCGAAAGGCTTTCTTT. V usage is TRBV5-6 and J usage is TRBJ1-1; D perhaps matches TRBD1 (6 bases). In germline, CDR1 is SGHDT, CDR2 YYEEEE. The CDR3 runs to 13 residues. V dropped 0 bases and J dropped 11 bases, with 14 bases sitting between them.